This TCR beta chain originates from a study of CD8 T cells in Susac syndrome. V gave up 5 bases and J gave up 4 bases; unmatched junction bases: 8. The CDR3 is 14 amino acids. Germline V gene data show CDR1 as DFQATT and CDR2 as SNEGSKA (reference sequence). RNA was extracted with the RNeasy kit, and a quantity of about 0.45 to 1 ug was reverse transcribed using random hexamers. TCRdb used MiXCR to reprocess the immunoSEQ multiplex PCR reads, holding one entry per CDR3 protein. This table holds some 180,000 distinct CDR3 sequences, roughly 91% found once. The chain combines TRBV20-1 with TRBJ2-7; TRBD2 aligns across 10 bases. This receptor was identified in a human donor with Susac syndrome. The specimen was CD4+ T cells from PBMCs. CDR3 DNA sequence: TGCAGTGCTCGCCTAGCGGGAGCGTGGTACGAGCAGTACTTC. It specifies CSARLAGAWYEQYF.